This T cell receptor (beta chain) was captured in a study of CD8 T cells in Susac syndrome. There are 15 residues in the CDR3. Trimming removed 8 bases at V and 9 bases at J, with 20 bases between. Per germline, CDR1 LGHDT and CDR2 YNNKEL (reference sequence). FACS enriched CD8+ TEMRA cells, while bulk CD8+ and CD4+ were negatively isolated. Overall study findings and caveats: The authors acknowledged that their TCR sequencing and HLA analysis involved a relatively small number of individuals.

A word on this clonotype: Its matching antigen is unknown.

About 0.5 to 1 ug RNA was reverse transcribed with random hexamers. The CDR3 of TCR beta was amplified by immunoSEQ multiplex PCR across 54 Vbeta and 13 Jbeta. MiXCR, applied by TCRdb to the immunoSEQ multiplex PCR reads, yields one record per CDR3 protein. The data hold about 200,000 distinct CDR3 sequences, with 85% to 95% observed a single time. Sequenced material: CD4+ T cells from PBMCs. The genes are TRBV3-1 and TRBJ1-6; D unclear. This TCR derives from a human donor in good health. The CDR3 DNA follows: TGTGCCAGCGCCCTAGGGTATGACGGAGGTTCACCCCTCCACTTT. It yields the protein CASALGYDGGSPLHF.